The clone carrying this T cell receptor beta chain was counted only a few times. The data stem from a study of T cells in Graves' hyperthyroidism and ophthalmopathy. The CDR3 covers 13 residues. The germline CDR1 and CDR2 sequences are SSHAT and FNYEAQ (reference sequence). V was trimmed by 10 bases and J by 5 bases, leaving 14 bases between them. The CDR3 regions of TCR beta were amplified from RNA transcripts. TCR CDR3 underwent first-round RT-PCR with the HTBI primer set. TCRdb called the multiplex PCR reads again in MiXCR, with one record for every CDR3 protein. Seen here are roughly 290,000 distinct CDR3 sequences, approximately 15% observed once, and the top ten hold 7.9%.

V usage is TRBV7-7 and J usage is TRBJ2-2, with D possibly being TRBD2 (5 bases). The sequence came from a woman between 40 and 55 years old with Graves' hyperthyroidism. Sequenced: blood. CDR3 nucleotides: TGTGCCACCGGGATCCGGGGAACCGGGGAGCTGTTTTTT. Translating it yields CATGIRGTGELFF.